The source of this T cell receptor beta chain is a study of blood T cell repertoires in COVID-19. Overall study context: Whether acute or convalescent, the COVID-19 samples came from the United States, Italy and Spain.

Adults between about 18 and 89 years of age took part from 20 to 25 US areas. Cohort allocation depended upon clinical history that participants reported. Within the 2 weeks before study entry, each person in the exposed group met a COVID-19 case. This clone was seen only a few times. Repertoires were generated with immunoSEQ multiplex PCR, while TCRdb's copy carries only in-frame clones and drops some. The sample lists 250,000 to 300,000 clones, approximately 89% seen once, with less than 3.5% in the top ten. This receptor was identified in a woman aged 45-65 years who had been exposed to COVID-19. Sequencing was done on a sample of PBMCs or T cells enriched from blood (not recorded which).

In nucleotides, the CDR3 is TGTGCCAGCAGTGAGTGGGAGGCTAGGGGAAAACTGTTTTTT. This gives the protein CASSEWEARGKLFF. The V and J genes are TRBV2 and TRBJ1-4, with D tentatively TRBD1 (5 bases). The V gene lost 3 bases and the J gene lost 10 bases, with 15 bases spanning the gap. CDR1 and CDR2 from the germline V gene are SNHLY and FYNNEI. The CDR3 is made up of 14 amino acids.